This TCR beta chain originates from a study of cytomegalovirus exposure and HLA in healthy donors. This CDR3 comprises 15 residues. The V end lost 7 bases, the J end lost 5 bases, and 18 bases lay between the germline ends. Germline assignment: CDR1 MGHDK and CDR2 SYGVNS. On this clone itself: Its cognate antigen is unknown.

Points from the study as a whole: Later analysis placed DRB1 highest and HLA-C lowest in TCR association rates, which differed by HLA locus.

The study ran its PCR with 60 Vbeta and 13 Jbeta primers. Sequencing was performed with immunoSEQ multiplex PCR; in TCRdb, only in-frame clones are kept and a portion is missing. Of 100,000 to 150,000 clones detected, about 70% appear once; the ten largest clones hold around 14%. The rearrangement links TRBV25-1 to TRBJ2-1; tentatively, D is TRBD1 (6 bases). The source is a woman aged 60 to 75 in good health and CMV-seropositive. The sample comprised PBMCs. CDR3 DNA: TGTGCCAGCACGACACAGGGCCTATCAAACAATGAGCAGTTCTTC. Translation gives CASTTQGLSNNEQFF.